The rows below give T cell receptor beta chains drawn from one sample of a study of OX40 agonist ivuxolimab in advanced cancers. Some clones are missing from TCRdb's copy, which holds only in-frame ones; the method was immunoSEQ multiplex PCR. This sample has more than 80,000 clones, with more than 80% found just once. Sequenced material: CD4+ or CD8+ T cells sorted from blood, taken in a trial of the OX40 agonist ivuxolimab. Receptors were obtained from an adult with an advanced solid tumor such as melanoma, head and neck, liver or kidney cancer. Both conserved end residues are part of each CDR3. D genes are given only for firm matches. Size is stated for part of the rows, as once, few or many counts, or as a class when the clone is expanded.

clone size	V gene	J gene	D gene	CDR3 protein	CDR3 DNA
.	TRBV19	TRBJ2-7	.	CASSMGGAGGEQYF	TGTGCCAGTAGTATGGGGGGCGCTGGTGGCGAGCAGTACTTC
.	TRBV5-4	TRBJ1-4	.	CASSLLPLQGSEKLFF	TGTGCCAGCAGCTTGTTACCGCTACAGGGTAGCGAAAAACTGTTTTTT
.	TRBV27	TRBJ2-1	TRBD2	CASSPRLAGGHNEQFF	TGTGCCAGCAGTCCGCGACTAGCGGGAGGGCACAATGAGCAGTTCTTC
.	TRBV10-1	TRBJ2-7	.	CASSECGCHEQYF	TGCGCCAGCAGTGAGTGCGGGTGCCACGAGCAGTACTTC
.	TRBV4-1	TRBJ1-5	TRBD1	CASSQDNRGRQPQHF	TGCGCCAGCAGCCAAGATAATAGGGGGCGACAGCCCCAGCATTTT
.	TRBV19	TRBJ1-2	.	CASSIWAGASDNGYTF	TGTGCCAGTAGTATTTGGGCAGGAGCCTCTGATAATGGCTACACCTTC
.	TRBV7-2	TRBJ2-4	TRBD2	CASSSQPISGGLAKNIQYF	TGTGCCAGCAGCTCGCAACCAATTAGCGGGGGCCTGGCCAAAAACATTCAGTACTTC
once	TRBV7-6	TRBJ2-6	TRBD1	CASSLGQGVHGANVLTF	TGTGCCAGCAGCTTAGGACAGGGTGTTCATGGGGCCAACGTCCTGACTTTC
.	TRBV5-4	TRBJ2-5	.	CASSLVGGPTQETQYF	TGTGCCAGCAGCTTGGTGGGGGGCCCTACTCAAGAGACCCAGTACTTC
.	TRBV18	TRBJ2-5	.	CASSPVEAETQYF	TGTGCCAGCTCACCAGTGGAAGCGGAGACCCAGTACTTC
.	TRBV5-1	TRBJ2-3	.	CASSLGWDVTDTQYF	TGCGCCAGCAGCCTGGGATGGGATGTCACAGATACGCAGTATTTT
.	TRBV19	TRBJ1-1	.	CASSMVQNTEAFF	TGTGCCAGTAGTATGGTCCAGAACACTGAAGCTTTCTTT